Detailed here is one TCR beta chain. Germline loops: CDR1 ENHRY, CDR2 SYGVKD. With V trimmed by 1 base and J by 1 base, 1 base remained unmatched. CDR3 length: 15 residues. Measured with immunoSEQ multiplex PCR; TCRdb has only the in-frame clones, and not every one. The top ten clones hold approximately 4.4% of a sample with roughly 230,000 clones, roughly four fifths of them seen once. These data originate in a study of blood T cell repertoires in COVID-19. As for the study in general: The origin of the acute and convalescent COVID-19 samples was the United States, Italy and Spain.

This chain uses TRBV10-3 with TRBJ1-1, with 9 bases aligning to TRBD1. The sequenced sample consisted of peripheral blood. The TCR sequence derives from a man between 50 and 59 years old with active or convalescent COVID-19. The CDR3 DNA reads as TGTGCCATCAGTGAGTTACAGGGGGCGAACACTGAAGCTTTCTTT. Translation gives CAISELQGANTEAFF.